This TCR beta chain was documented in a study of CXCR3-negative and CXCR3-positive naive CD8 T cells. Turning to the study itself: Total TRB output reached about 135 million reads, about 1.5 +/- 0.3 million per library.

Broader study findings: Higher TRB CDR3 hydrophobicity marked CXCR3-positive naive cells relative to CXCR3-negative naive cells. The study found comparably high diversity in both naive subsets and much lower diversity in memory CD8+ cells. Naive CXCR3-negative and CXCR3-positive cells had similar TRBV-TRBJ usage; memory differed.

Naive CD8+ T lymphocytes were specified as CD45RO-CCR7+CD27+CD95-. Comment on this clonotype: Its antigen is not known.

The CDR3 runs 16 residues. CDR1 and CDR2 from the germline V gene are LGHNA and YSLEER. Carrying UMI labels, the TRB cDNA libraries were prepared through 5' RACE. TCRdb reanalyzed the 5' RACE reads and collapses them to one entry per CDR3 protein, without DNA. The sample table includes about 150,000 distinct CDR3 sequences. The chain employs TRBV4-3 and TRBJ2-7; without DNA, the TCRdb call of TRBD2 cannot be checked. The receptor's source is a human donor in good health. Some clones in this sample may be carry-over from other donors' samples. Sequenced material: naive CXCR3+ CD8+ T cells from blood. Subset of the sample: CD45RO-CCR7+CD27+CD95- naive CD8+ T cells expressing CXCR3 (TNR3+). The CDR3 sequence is CASSQDISGGVYEQYF.